Following are 32 T cell receptor beta chains from one sample sequenced in a study of blood T cell repertoires in COVID-19. Here immunoSEQ multiplex PCR was the method, and the copy in TCRdb shows in-frame clones only, minus some. The data contain about 190,000 clones, 70% to 90% of them singletons. What was sequenced was peripheral blood. All receptors come from a middle-aged woman who had recovered from COVID-19.

This chain uses TRBV30 with TRBJ1-3; D perhaps matches TRBD1 (6 bases). The CDR3 has 14 residues. V lost 3 bases to trimming and J lost 3 bases, with 12 bases between them. Germline V CDR1 and CDR2: GTSNPN, SVGIG (reference sequence). The CDR3 reads CAWREQGRGNTIYF. The CDR3 region has the DNA TGTGCCTGGAGGGAACAGGGCCGTGGAAACACCATATATTTT.

V usage is TRBV7-9 and J usage is TRBJ1-2, with 8 bases fitting TRBD1. CDR3 length: 17 residues. Germline-derived CDR1 and CDR2 are SEHNR and FQNEAQ (reference sequence). J gave up 4 bases and V 4 bases, and 14 bases lay outside the gene matches. The CDR3: CASSSDPQGVSFYGYTF. In nucleotides, the CDR3 is TGTGCCAGCAGCTCCGATCCACAGGGGGTCTCATTCTATGGCTACACCTTC.

The chain uses TRBV5-5 and TRBJ2-3; TRBD1 matches 7 bases. V was pared by 4 bases and J by 6 bases, with 17 bases of the junction left unmatched. Germline-derived CDR1 and CDR2 are SGHKS and YYEKEE (reference sequence). The CDR3 is 17 amino acids. The CDR3 region is CASSIGRTGPGEDTQYF. CDR3 nucleotide sequence: TGTGCCAGCAGCATAGGGCGGACAGGCCCAGGGGAGGATACGCAGTATTTT.

The chain couples TRBV7-7 to TRBJ2-5; possible D gene TRBD1, 5 bases. The CDR3 runs 15 residues. V was shortened by 1 base and J by 5 bases, with 14 bases between the two germline ends. Germline CDR1 and CDR2: SSHAT and FNYEAQ (reference sequence). Here the CDR3 DNA reads TGTGCCAGCAGCTTAGGCGGTGGGGCTGGGGAGACCCAGTACTTC. It codes for CASSLGGGAGETQYF.

The V and J genes are TRBV27 and TRBJ2-3; TRBD2 matches at 8 bases. From germline, CDR1 is MNHEY and CDR2 SMNVEV (reference sequence). This CDR3 region has 16 residues. Trimming removed 2 bases from V and 0 bases from J; junction bases left unmatched: 4. CDR3 bases: TGTGCCAGCAGTTTAGCGGGAGGCACTAGCACAGATACGCAGTATTTT. Its translation is CASSLAGGTSTDTQYF.

With regard to this clone: This sample includes further DNA sequences coding for the same CDR3. This sequence joins TRBV29-1 and TRBJ2-2; possibly TRBD1 for D (6 bases). CDR1 is SQVTM, CDR2 ANQGSEA, per germline. Deletions cut 4 bases from V and 4 bases from J, with 10 bases between. This CDR3 region has 13 residues. In DNA, the CDR3 is TGCAGCGTTGGGGGGCAGGGCACCGGGGAGCTGTTTTTT. Amino acids: CSVGGQGTGELFF.

In DNA form, the CDR3 reads TGTGCCTGGAGTACCGACAGGGGAGTAAATGGCTACACCTTC. The encoded protein is CAWSTDRGVNGYTF. This sequence joins TRBV30 and TRBJ1-2, with 8 bases fitting TRBD1. J was trimmed by 6 bases and V by 2 bases; bases with no gene match: 8. Per germline, CDR1 GTSNPN and CDR2 SVGIG (reference sequence). The length of the CDR3 is 14 residues.

The V call is TRBV11-2, the J call TRBJ1-3; D call uncertain. The CDR3 is 19 amino acids. V lost 5 bases and J 0 bases, leaving 23 bases between the germline ends. Germline CDR1 reads SGHAT; CDR2 reads FQNNGV. The CDR3 is CASSRRPNKDGVSGNTIYF. As DNA, the CDR3 is TGTGCCAGCAGCCGCCGACCCAACAAGGACGGGGTCTCTGGAAACACCATATATTTT.

This clone occurred a few times. This rearrangement joins TRBV7-2 to TRBJ2-3; 8 positions match TRBD2. Trimming at V came to 4 bases and at J to 5 bases, leaving 17 bases not matched to a gene. The germline gives CDR1 SGHTA, CDR2 FQGNSA. The CDR3 is 18 amino acids. CDR3 nucleotides: TGTGCCAGCAGCTCTCGGGGGGGTAGCGGGATAAGGGGAGATACGCAGTATTTT. It specifies CASSSRGGSGIRGDTQYF.

V is TRBV2 and J is TRBJ2-1; D not certain. The V end was cut by 7 bases, the J end by 8 bases, with 9 bases between. Germline CDR1 is SNHLY and CDR2 is FYNNEI. CDR3 length: 11 amino acids. The CDR3 loop reads CASKSEDEQFF. DNA for the CDR3: TGTGCCAGCAAGAGCGAGGATGAGCAGTTCTTC.

The J gene is TRBJ1-1, the V gene TRBV28, with 8 positions matching TRBD1. There are 13 residues in the CDR3. The J segment lost 5 bases and the V segment lost 5 bases, leaving 4 bases of the junction unmatched. Germline CDR1 reads MDHEN; CDR2 reads SYDVKM. The CDR3 region is CASSHRDRTEAFF. CDR3 sequence (DNA): TGTGCCAGCAGTCACCGGGACAGGACTGAAGCTTTCTTT.

This clone was seen only once. The genes are TRBV19 and TRBJ2-1; 7 bases are a match to TRBD2. Germline CDR1 and CDR2: LNHDA and SQIVND (reference sequence). The CDR3 runs 17 residues. V lost 1 base, J lost 0 bases, and 6 bases stayed unmatched. Here the CDR3 reads CASSIGASGSSYNEQFF. In DNA form, the CDR3 reads TGTGCCAGTAGTATAGGGGCTAGCGGTTCCTCCTACAATGAGCAGTTCTTC.

This chain connects TRBV23-1 to TRBJ2-2; 7 positions match TRBD1. TRBV23-1 is given ORF status, its function remaining uncertain. This CDR3 has 16 amino acids. J was trimmed by 2 bases and V by 2 bases; bases with no gene match: 5. The CDR3 region has the DNA TGCGCCAGCAGTCAACAGGACAGGTCTAACACCGGGGAGCTGTTTTTT. Amino acids: CASSQQDRSNTGELFF.

The chain has TRBV7-8 and TRBJ1-5, with 12 bases aligning to TRBD1. This CDR3 region has 17 residues. Trimming took 2 bases from V and 5 from J; bases not matched to a gene: 7. The germline V gene encodes CDR1 SGHVS and CDR2 FQNEAQ. CDR3 loop: CASSLRGGQGADQPQHF. The CDR3, as DNA: TGTGCCAGCAGCTTAAGGGGGGGACAGGGGGCTGATCAGCCCCAGCATTTT.

The chain has TRBV28 and TRBJ1-2; the match to TRBD1 covers 7 bases. Germline V lookup: CDR1 MDHEN, CDR2 SYDVKM. The CDR3 sequence is 13 residues long. With V trimmed by 6 bases and J by 8 bases, 9 bases remained unmatched. DNA of the CDR3: TGTGCCAGCAGGCTCGACAGGGAGGACGGCTACACCTTC. Its protein product is CASRLDREDGYTF.

The rearrangement links TRBV30 to TRBJ2-7; TRBD2 matches at 9 bases. Losses at the gene ends were 1 base for V and 3 bases for J; bases not matched to a gene: 1. The length of the CDR3 is 13 residues. Germline V CDR1 and CDR2: GTSNPN, SVGIG (reference sequence). CDR3 in amino acids: CAWSGGGGYEQYF. The CDR3 DNA sequence: TGTGCCTGGAGTGGCGGGGGGGGCTACGAGCAGTACTTC.

V gene TRBV18 combines with J gene TRBJ2-5; D unclear. Per the germline V gene, CDR1 is KGHSH and CDR2 is LQKENI. This CDR3 has 12 amino acids. Trimming shortened V by 3 bases and J by 1 base, and 3 bases separated the two germline ends. The CDR3 region has the DNA TGTGCCAGCTCACCCGGCCAAGAGACCCAGTACTTC. It is translated as CASSPGQETQYF.

The chain couples TRBV5-4 to TRBJ2-3; 12 bases align to TRBD2. The J segment lost 0 bases and the V segment lost 4 bases, leaving 3 bases of the junction unmatched. The CDR3 has 16 amino acids. The germline V gene has CDR1 SGHNT and CDR2 YYREEE (reference sequence). Here the CDR3 reads CASSPLAGGSTDTQYF. CDR3 sequence (DNA): TGTGCCAGCAGCCCCCTAGCGGGAGGGAGCACAGATACGCAGTATTTT.

This clone was observed once. The V gene is TRBV7-6, the J gene TRBJ2-1; 7 nucleotides line up with TRBD1. With V trimmed by 2 bases and J by 10 bases, 5 bases remained unmatched. Germline assignment: CDR1 SGHVS and CDR2 FNYEAQ. CDR3 length: 13 residues. CDR3 DNA sequence: TGTGCCAGCAGCTTAAGAGGGGGCGGCGAGCAGTTCTTC. Its translation: CASSLRGGGEQFF.

J is TRBJ1-6 and V is TRBV6-5, with a possible D match to TRBD1 (5 bases). The CDR3 is made up of 16 amino acids. CDR1 is MNHEY and CDR2 is SVGAGI in the germline V gene. The germline V and J ends were trimmed by 2 bases and 10 bases, with 18 bases remaining between them. The CDR3 spells CASSYGYRQGGSPLHF. The CDR3 nucleotides are TGTGCCAGCAGTTACGGTTATAGGCAGGGAGGATCACCCCTCCACTTT.

This sequence joins TRBV24-1 and TRBJ2-1, with TRBD1 identical over 11 bases. CDR1 KGHDR and CDR2 SFDVKD come from the germline V gene. V lost 4 bases and J lost 9; bases outside the gene matches: 7. This CDR3 comprises 15 residues. The CDR3 DNA follows: TGTGCCACCAGTGACGGACAGGGGGCCTTTGGTGAGCAGTTCTTC. This codes for CATSDGQGAFGEQFF.

The rearrangement joins TRBV9 to TRBJ2-2; 7 bases are a match to TRBD2. Germline trimming cut 0 bases from V and 2 bases from J; bases unmatched to any gene: 1. CDR1 is SGDLS, CDR2 YYNGEE, per germline. CDR3 length: 15 amino acids. The CDR3 nucleotides are TGTGCCAGCAGCGTAGGCGGGGGAAACACCGGGGAGCTGTTTTTT. Amino acids: CASSVGGGNTGELFF.

V gene TRBV6-5 combines with J gene TRBJ1-1, with D maybe TRBD1 (6 bases). The length of the CDR3 is 16 residues. Germline V CDR1 and CDR2: MNHEY, SVGAGI. V lost 0 bases and J lost 0, with 11 bases in between. As DNA, the CDR3 is TGTGCCAGCAGTTACTCCGCGACAGGCCTGAACACTGAAGCTTTCTTT. Translation: CASSYSATGLNTEAFF.

V and J are TRBV5-4 and TRBJ2-7; 7 bases align to TRBD2. This CDR3 is built from 15 residues. The trim removed 0 bases at V and 4 bases at J, leaving 7 bases unmatched. From germline, CDR1 is SGHNT and CDR2 YYREEE (reference sequence). CDR3 sequence (DNA): TGTGCCAGCAGCTTGGGGGGGGGAACTAATTACGAGCAGTACTTC. Amino acids: CASSLGGGTNYEQYF.

The genes are TRBV29-1 and TRBJ2-2, with 12 positions matching TRBD2. CDR3 size: 16 residues. In germline, CDR1 is SQVTM, CDR2 ANQGSEA. V was pared by 4 bases and J by 3 bases, with 6 bases of the junction left unmatched. CDR3 sequence: CSVAGTSGSDTGELFF. In DNA, the CDR3 is TGCAGCGTTGCTGGGACTAGCGGGTCCGACACCGGGGAGCTGTTTTTT.

The chain recombines TRBV2 with TRBJ2-2; a possible D gene is TRBD1 (5 bases). The CDR3 extends over 18 amino acids. Trimming shortened V by 0 bases and J by 6 bases, and 20 bases separated the two germline ends. Germline V gene data show CDR1 as SNHLY and CDR2 as FYNNEI. Here the CDR3 DNA reads TGTGCCAGCAGTGAAGCGGTCTACAGGTGGTCAACGTCCGGGGAGCTGTTTTTT. It yields the protein CASSEAVYRWSTSGELFF. Together with reference TRBV2 and TRBJ2-2, the CDR3 gives the full variable domain: EPEVTQTPSHQVTQMGQEVILRCVPISNHLYFYWYRQILGQKVEFLVSFYNNEISEKSEIFDDQFSVERPDGSNFTLKIRSTKLEDSAMYFCASSEAVYRWSTSGELFFGEGSRLTVL.

The chain combines TRBV2 with TRBJ1-2; 9 bases map to TRBD1. The CDR3 spans 15 residues. From germline, CDR1 is SNHLY and CDR2 FYNNEI. The V gene end was trimmed by 6 bases and the J gene end by 4 bases; junction bases not matched to a gene: 9. CDR3 sequence reads: CASRRTGDQGYGYTF. The CDR3 DNA reads as TGTGCCAGCAGGAGGACAGGGGATCAAGGCTATGGCTACACCTTC.

The sample holds a few counts of this clone. V gene TRBV6-5 combines with J gene TRBJ2-1; TRBD2 agrees at 12 bases. V gave up 6 bases and J gave up 3 bases; unmatched junction bases: 3. The CDR3 totals 15 residues. Germline V gives CDR1 MNHEY, CDR2 SVGAGI. The CDR3 protein is CASSPGLAGYNEQFF. CDR3 DNA: TGTGCCAGCAGCCCGGGACTAGCGGGCTACAATGAGCAGTTCTTC.

The genes are TRBV28 and TRBJ1-5; the D is unclear. The V gene lost 3 bases and the J gene lost 0 bases, with 15 bases spanning the gap. The CDR3 loop spans 17 amino acids. The germline V gene encodes CDR1 MDHEN and CDR2 SYDVKM. As DNA, the CDR3 is TGTGCCAGCAGTTTCGAACAGCTAACATATAGCAATCAGCCCCAGCATTTT. It specifies CASSFEQLTYSNQPQHF.

The genes are TRBV6-1 and TRBJ1-2; 11 nucleotides align to TRBD1. After removal of 2 bases from V and 4 bases from J, the junction contained 3 bases not matched to a gene. Germline V gene lookup returns CDR1 MNHNS and CDR2 SASEGT. The CDR3 spans 15 residues. Here the CDR3 reads CASSELGTGGYGYTF. The CDR3 DNA sequence: TGTGCCAGCAGTGAACTCGGGACAGGGGGCTATGGCTACACCTTC.

This clone occurred once. This chain joins TRBV5-4 and TRBJ2-3; tentative D call: TRBD2 (5 bases). Between the trimmed V and J ends, which lost 0 bases and 0 bases, there was a span of 14 bases. The CDR3 has 17 residues. Germline V gene data show CDR1 as SGHNT and CDR2 as YYREEE (reference sequence). The CDR3 region has the DNA TGTGCCAGCAGCTTGGACCTAGCCGGAACTAGCACAGATACGCAGTATTTT. As protein: CASSLDLAGTSTDTQYF. Drawing the rest from reference TRBV5-4 and TRBJ2-3, the complete variable domain is ETGVTQSPTHLIKTRGQQVTLRCSSQSGHNTVSWYQQALGQGPQFIFQYYREEENGRGNFPPRFSGLQFPNYSSELNVNALELDDSALYLCASSLDLAGTSTDTQYFGPGTRLTVL.

The chain uses TRBV6-2 or TRBV6-3 and TRBJ2-3; D might be TRBD2 (6 bases). Germline assignment: CDR1 MNHEY and CDR2 SVGEGT. V was shortened by 0 bases and J by 0 bases, with 13 bases between the two germline ends. The CDR3 totals 17 residues. The CDR3 loop is CASSYSLWRDSTDTQYF. CDR3 in DNA: TGTGCCAGCAGTTACTCGTTGTGGCGGGATAGCACAGATACGCAGTATTTT.